This is a list of T cell receptor beta chains from one sample in a study of blood T cell repertoires in COVID-19. Here immunoSEQ multiplex PCR was the method, and the copy in TCRdb shows in-frame clones only, minus some. Seen here are about 180,000 clones, less than 90% observed once, and the top ten hold 7.6%. The source material was peripheral blood. Receptor source: a woman aged 70 to 79 with COVID-19, enrolled during active disease. Each CDR3 is given with its conserved first and last residue. The D gene is left open where the match is weak. Clone sizes are given selectively: once, few, many, or a class where the clone is expanded.

J: TRBJ2-5; D: TRBD1; V: TRBV7-3; size: -; CDR3: CASSPDRGETQYF; DNA: TGTGCCAGCAGCCCGGACAGGGGTGAGACCCAGTACTTC
J: TRBJ2-4; D: -; V: TRBV29-1; size: -; CDR3: CSVRRALGENIQYF; DNA: TGCAGCGTTCGGAGGGCCTTAGGGGAAAACATTCAGTACTTC
J: TRBJ1-1; D: TRBD1; V: TRBV5-1; size: -; CDR3: CASRDPGQMNTEAFF; DNA: TGCGCCAGCAGAGACCCGGGACAGATGAACACTGAAGCTTTCTTT
J: TRBJ1-1; D: TRBD1; V: TRBV15; size: -; CDR3: CATARDREGEAFF; DNA: TGTGCCACCGCACGGGACAGGGAGGGTGAAGCTTTCTTT
J: TRBJ2-1; D: TRBD2; V: TRBV11-2; size: -; CDR3: CASSSGLALFSAQFF; DNA: TGTGCCAGCAGCTCCGGACTAGCCTTATTTAGTGCGCAGTTCTTC
J: TRBJ1-5; D: TRBD1; V: TRBV6-5; size: -; CDR3: CASSLQGINQPQHF; DNA: TGTGCCAGCAGTCTACAGGGGATTAATCAGCCCCAGCATTTT
J: TRBJ2-2; D: TRBD1; V: TRBV18; size: -; CDR3: CASSPLPRGREASPGELFF; DNA: TGTGCCAGCTCACCACTCCCCAGGGGGCGCGAGGCATCCCCCGGGGAGCTGTTTTTT
J: TRBJ1-4; D: TRBD1; V: TRBV5-1; size: -; CDR3: CASSLATGYTAREKLFF; DNA: TGCGCCAGCAGCTTGGCGACAGGGTATACGGCCCGAGAAAAACTGTTTTTT
J: TRBJ2-2; D: -; V: TRBV7-9; size: few; CDR3: CASSHRPVLNTGELFF; DNA: TGTGCCAGCAGCCACAGACCGGTTTTAAACACCGGGGAGCTGTTTTTT
J: TRBJ2-1; D: TRBD2; V: TRBV15; size: -; CDR3: CATSSLAANEQFF; DNA: TGTGCCACCAGCAGTCTAGCGGCCAATGAGCAGTTCTTC
J: TRBJ2-3; D: TRBD1; V: TRBV28; size: -; CDR3: CASSSAGTGGAGIAYF; DNA: TGTGCCAGCAGTTCGGCCGGGACAGGGGGCGCGGGTATTGCGTATTTT
J: TRBJ2-5; D: -; V: TRBV28; size: once; CDR3: CASSFGEETQYF; DNA: TGTGCCAGCAGTTTCGGGGAGGAGACCCAGTACTTC
J: TRBJ2-3; D: TRBD2; V: TRBV4-3; size: -; CDR3: CASSQSVSGSGTDTQYF; DNA: TGCGCCAGCAGCCAGTCGGTCAGCGGGAGTGGCACAGATACGCAGTATTTT
J: TRBJ2-1; D: TRBD2; V: TRBV24-1; size: -; CDR3: CATSDSGAGGSYNEQFF; DNA: TGTGCCACCAGTGATTCTGGCGCGGGAGGATCCTACAATGAGCAGTTCTTC
J: TRBJ2-2; D: TRBD2; V: TRBV4-2; size: -; CDR3: CASSLLTSGRNTGELFF; DNA: TGTGCCAGCAGCCTCTTGACTAGCGGGAGGAATACCGGGGAGCTGTTTTTT
J: TRBJ2-7; D: -; V: TRBV11-3; size: -; CDR3: CASSVRLGSLYYEQYF; DNA: TGTGCCAGCAGCGTTCGTCTAGGATCCCTCTACTACGAGCAGTACTTC
J: TRBJ2-2; D: -; V: TRBV6-5; size: -; CDR3: CASTSQMRTGELFF; DNA: TGTGCCAGCACCTCCCAAATGCGCACCGGGGAGCTGTTTTTT
J: TRBJ2-3; D: TRBD2; V: TRBV4-3; size: -; CDR3: CASSQGGGDTQYF; DNA: TGCGCCAGCAGCCAAGGGGGGGGAGATACGCAGTATTTT
J: TRBJ2-5; D: -; V: TRBV28; size: -; CDR3: CASSLITTRETQYF; DNA: TGTGCCAGCAGTTTAATTACTACCCGGGAGACCCAGTACTTC
J: TRBJ1-1; D: -; V: TRBV19; size: -; CDR3: CASRRLAEAFF; DNA: TGTGCCAGTAGGCGGTTAGCTGAAGCTTTCTTT
J: TRBJ2-7; D: TRBD2; V: TRBV7-9; size: -; CDR3: CASSLIWEGAGEQYF; DNA: TGTGCCAGCAGCTTAATTTGGGAGGGAGCGGGCGAGCAGTACTTC
J: TRBJ2-2; D: TRBD2; V: TRBV29-1; size: -; CDR3: CSVVVLSGTATGELFF; DNA: TGCAGCGTTGTGGTACTTAGCGGGACGGCCACCGGGGAGCTGTTTTTT
J: TRBJ1-5; D: -; V: TRBV19; size: -; CDR3: CASSMDSGSNQPQHF; DNA: TGTGCCAGTAGTATGGACTCGGGGAGCAATCAGCCCCAGCATTTT
J: TRBJ2-2; D: TRBD2; V: TRBV19; size: -; CDR3: CASTGRWSGKRGELFF; DNA: TGTGCCAGTACGGGCCGGTGGAGCGGGAAGCGAGGGGAGCTGTTTTTT
J: TRBJ2-3; D: -; V: TRBV7-6; size: -; CDR3: CASSRYPRVGGGTDTQYF; DNA: TGTGCCAGCAGCCGCTACCCCAGGGTGGGCGGGGGCACAGATACGCAGTATTTT
J: TRBJ2-1; D: TRBD2; V: TRBV28; size: -; CDR3: CASSLDTSGFYNEQFF; DNA: TGTGCCAGCAGTCTTGACACTAGCGGGTTTTACAATGAGCAGTTCTTC
J: TRBJ2-1; D: TRBD2; V: TRBV5-1; size: once; CDR3: CASSLRGSSYNEQFF; DNA: TGCGCCAGCAGCTTGCGCGGGAGCTCCTACAATGAGCAGTTCTTC
J: TRBJ1-1; D: -; V: TRBV28; size: -; CDR3: CASSLAGVSTEAFF; DNA: TGTGCCAGCAGTTTGGCAGGGGTAAGCACTGAAGCTTTCTTT
J: TRBJ1-1; D: -; V: TRBV28; size: few; CDR3: CASSVRTGLNTEAFF; DNA: TGTGCCAGCAGTGTTAGAACGGGACTCAACACTGAAGCTTTCTTT
J: TRBJ1-1; D: -; V: TRBV20-1; size: -; CDR3: CSAPENTEAFF; DNA: TGCAGTGCTCCAGAGAACACTGAAGCTTTCTTT
J: TRBJ2-3; D: -; V: TRBV6-2/TRBV6-3; size: -; CDR3: CASSRTGDWTDTQYF; DNA: TGTGCCAGCAGTAGGACTGGGGATTGGACAGATACGCAGTATTTT
J: TRBJ2-1; D: -; V: TRBV7-2; size: -; CDR3: CASAGVGGNEQFF; DNA: TGTGCCAGCGCCGGGGTGGGGGGAAATGAGCAGTTCTTC
J: TRBJ2-3; D: -; V: TRBV18; size: once; CDR3: CASSPREQDTQYF; DNA: TGTGCCAGCTCACCCCGGGAACAAGATACGCAGTATTTT
J: TRBJ2-7; D: TRBD2; V: TRBV9; size: -; CDR3: CASSVEASGGVYEQYF; DNA: TGTGCCAGCAGCGTTGAGGCCTCGGGGGGAGTTTACGAGCAGTACTTC
J: TRBJ2-1; D: -; V: TRBV7-2; size: -; CDR3: CASSLGLQGTYNEQFF; DNA: TGTGCCAGCAGCCTCGGCCTTCAGGGAACCTACAATGAGCAGTTCTTC
J: TRBJ2-1; D: TRBD2; V: TRBV11-3; size: -; CDR3: CASSLRLAGGGNEQFF; DNA: TGTGCCAGCAGCTTAAGACTAGCGGGAGGTGGCAATGAGCAGTTCTTC
J: TRBJ1-2; D: -; V: TRBV6-5; size: -; CDR3: CASSKDTRNYGYTF; DNA: TGTGCCAGCAGCAAGGACACGCGGAACTATGGCTACACCTTC
J: TRBJ2-7; D: TRBD2; V: TRBV18; size: -; CDR3: CASSPGGVYEQYF; DNA: TGTGCCAGCTCACCGGGAGGGGTATACGAGCAGTACTTC
J: TRBJ2-6; D: TRBD1; V: TRBV5-1; size: -; CDR3: CASRLTGDSGANVLTF; DNA: TGCGCCAGCAGACTGACAGGGGACTCTGGGGCCAACGTCCTGACTTTC
J: TRBJ1-6; D: -; V: TRBV19; size: -; CDR3: CASSPPGQNNSPLHF; DNA: TGTGCCAGTAGTCCCCCCGGACAGAATAATTCACCCCTCCACTTT
J: TRBJ1-2; D: -; V: TRBV6-4; size: -; CDR3: CASSVSQGKDYGYTF; DNA: TGTGCCAGCAGTGTTTCGCAGGGGAAAGACTATGGCTACACCTTC
J: TRBJ2-1; D: -; V: TRBV11-2; size: -; CDR3: CASSPPGLLGNEQFF; DNA: TGTGCCAGCAGCCCGCCGGGACTCTTGGGCAATGAGCAGTTCTTC